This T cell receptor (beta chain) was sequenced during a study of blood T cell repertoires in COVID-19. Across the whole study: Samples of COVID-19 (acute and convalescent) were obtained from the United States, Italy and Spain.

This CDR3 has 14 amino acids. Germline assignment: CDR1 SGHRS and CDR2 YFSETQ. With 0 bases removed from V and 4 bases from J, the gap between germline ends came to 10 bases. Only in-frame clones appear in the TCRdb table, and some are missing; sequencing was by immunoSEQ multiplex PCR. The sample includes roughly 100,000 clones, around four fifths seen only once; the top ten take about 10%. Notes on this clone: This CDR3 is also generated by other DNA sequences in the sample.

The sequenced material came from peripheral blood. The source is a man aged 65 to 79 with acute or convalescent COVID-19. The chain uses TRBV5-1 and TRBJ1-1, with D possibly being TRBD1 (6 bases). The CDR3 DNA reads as TGCGCCAGCAGCTTGGATGGCAGGGGCACTGAAGCTTTCTTT. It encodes CASSLDGRGTEAFF.